This TCR beta chain was obtained from a study of blood T cell repertoires in COVID-19. Study context: PBMCs, B-cell-depleted T cells, or T cells were the source of the cDNA or gDNA that made up the material.

Under the authors' procedure: Reference gene primers were amplified, and this amplification served to estimate nucleated cell counts. Repertoires were generated with immunoSEQ multiplex PCR, while TCRdb's copy carries only in-frame clones and drops some. The D gene and trimming were derived from the DNA, and the V and J assignments and clone size from that table. The sample comprises around 150,000 clones, 78% of which are singletons, and approximately 11% rests with the top ten. Unmatched junction bases numbered 4, after V lost 4 bases and J lost 8 bases. This CDR3 is built from 12 residues. This clonotype was sampled from a man aged 55 to 69 who had recovered from COVID-19. Sequenced input: peripheral blood. The chain employs TRBV12-3 or TRBV12-4 and TRBJ1-2, with 7 bases identical to TRBD1. CDR3 sequence reads: CASSSGTVGYTF. The CDR3 DNA follows: TGTGCCAGCAGTTCCGGGACAGTAGGCTACACCTTC.